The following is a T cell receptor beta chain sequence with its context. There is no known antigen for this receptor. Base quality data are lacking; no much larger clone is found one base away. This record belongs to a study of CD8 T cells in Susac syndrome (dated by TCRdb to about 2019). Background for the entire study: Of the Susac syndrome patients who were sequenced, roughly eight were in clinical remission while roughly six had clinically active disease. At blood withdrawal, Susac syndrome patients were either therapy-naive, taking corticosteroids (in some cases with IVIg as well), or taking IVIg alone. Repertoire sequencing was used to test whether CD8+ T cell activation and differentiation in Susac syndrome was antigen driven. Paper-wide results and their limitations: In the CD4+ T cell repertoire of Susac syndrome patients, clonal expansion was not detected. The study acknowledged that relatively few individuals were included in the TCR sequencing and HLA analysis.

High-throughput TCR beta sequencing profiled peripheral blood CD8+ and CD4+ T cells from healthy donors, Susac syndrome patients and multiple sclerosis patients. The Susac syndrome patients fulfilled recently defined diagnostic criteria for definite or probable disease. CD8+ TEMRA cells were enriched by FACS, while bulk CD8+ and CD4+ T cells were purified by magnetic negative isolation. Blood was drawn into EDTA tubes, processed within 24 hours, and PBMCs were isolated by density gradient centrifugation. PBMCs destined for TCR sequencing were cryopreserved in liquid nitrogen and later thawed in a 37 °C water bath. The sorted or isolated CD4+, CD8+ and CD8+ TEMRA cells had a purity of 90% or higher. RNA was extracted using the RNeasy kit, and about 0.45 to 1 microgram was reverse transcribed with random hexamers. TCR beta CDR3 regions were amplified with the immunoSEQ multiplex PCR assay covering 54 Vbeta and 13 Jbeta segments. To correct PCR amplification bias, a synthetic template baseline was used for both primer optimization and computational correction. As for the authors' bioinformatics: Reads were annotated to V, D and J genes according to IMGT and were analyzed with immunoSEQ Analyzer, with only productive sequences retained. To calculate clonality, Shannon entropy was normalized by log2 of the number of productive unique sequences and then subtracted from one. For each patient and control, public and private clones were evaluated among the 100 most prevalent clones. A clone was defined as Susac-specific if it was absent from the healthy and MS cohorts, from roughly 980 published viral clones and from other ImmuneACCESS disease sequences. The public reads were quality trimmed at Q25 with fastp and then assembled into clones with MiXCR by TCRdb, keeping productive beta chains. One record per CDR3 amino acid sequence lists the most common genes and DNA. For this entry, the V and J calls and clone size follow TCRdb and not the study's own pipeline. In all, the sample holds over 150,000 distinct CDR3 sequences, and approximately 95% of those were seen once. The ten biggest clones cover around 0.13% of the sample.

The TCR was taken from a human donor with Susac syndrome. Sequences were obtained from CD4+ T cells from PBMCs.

The nucleotide sequence is given as TGTGCCAGCAGTCTCAGGGGACAGGGGATAGGAGGCTACACCTTC. The encoded protein is CASSLRGQGIGGYTF. This receptor chain uses TRBV12-3 or TRBV12-4 and TRBJ1-2, with 10 bases aligning to TRBD1. Trimmed from V: 5 bases; trimmed from J: 8 bases; junction bases lacking a gene match: 11. Counted from cysteine to phenylalanine, this CDR3 has 15 amino acids. This entry keeps only the CDR3 DNA: 45 bases, framed from base 1.